This TCR beta chain is from a study of T cell changes during pregnancy in multiple sclerosis. This CDR3 contains 15 residues. The V and J ends lost 1 base and 2 bases, in that order; junction bases with no gene match: 3. Germline V gene lookup returns CDR1 SGDLS and CDR2 YYNGEE. Assay used: immunoSEQ multiplex PCR; TCRdb lists only in-frame clones, some missing. The sample shows about 38,000 clones, about 91% of them seen only once. This clonotype originated in a female donor with multiple sclerosis, enrolled in a pregnancy study. This chain uses TRBV9 with TRBJ2-5; TRBD2 matches 9 bases. The material sequenced was CD8+ T cells from peripheral blood mononuclear cells, taken after pregnancy. The CDR3 here is CASSVSSGTQETQYF. The CDR3 DNA follows: TGTGCCAGCAGCGTATCTAGCGGGACGCAAGAGACCCAGTACTTC.